A selection of T cell receptor beta chains follows, all from one sample in a study of CD8 T cells in Susac syndrome. A single record per CDR3 protein comes from TCRdb applying MiXCR to the immunoSEQ multiplex PCR reads. The sample includes approximately 120,000 distinct CDR3 sequences, about 94% seen only once; the top ten take roughly 0.087%. Specimen: CD4+ T cells from PBMCs. The receptors were gathered from a human donor in good health. CDR3s include the opening cysteine and the closing phenylalanine or tryptophan. The order of the fields is D gene, J gene, V gene, clone size, CDR3 protein, CDR3 DNA. The D gene is left open where the match is weak. The size field is filled for only some rows; it gives once, few, many or a size class.

d_call: TRBD2
j_call: TRBJ2-1
v_call: TRBV20-1
clone_size: -
cdr3_aa: CSVSSGRAYNEQFF
cdr3_nt: TGCAGTGTTTCTAGCGGGAGGGCCTACAATGAGCAGTTCTTC

d_call: TRBD2
j_call: TRBJ2-2
v_call: TRBV4-1
clone_size: -
cdr3_aa: CASSQELAGGRSAGELFF
cdr3_nt: TGCGCCAGCAGCCAAGAACTAGCGGGAGGCCGGTCAGCCGGGGAGCTGTTTTTT

d_call: TRBD1
j_call: TRBJ2-2
v_call: TRBV12-3/TRBV12-4
clone_size: -
cdr3_aa: CASTRQGFTGELFF
cdr3_nt: TGTGCCAGCACCCGACAGGGTTTCACCGGGGAGCTGTTTTTT

d_call: -
j_call: TRBJ1-2
v_call: TRBV30
clone_size: -
cdr3_aa: CASNEANYGYTF
cdr3_nt: TGTGCCTCCAACGAAGCTAACTATGGCTACACCTTC

d_call: -
j_call: TRBJ1-1
v_call: TRBV20-1
clone_size: -
cdr3_aa: CSARGVGGNTEAFF
cdr3_nt: TGCAGTGCTAGAGGGGTGGGAGGGAACACTGAAGCTTTCTTT

d_call: -
j_call: TRBJ2-7
v_call: TRBV3-1
clone_size: -
cdr3_aa: CATTGTLGYEQYF
cdr3_nt: TGTGCCACCACCGGGACGCTAGGGTACGAGCAGTACTTC

d_call: -
j_call: TRBJ1-2
v_call: TRBV4-3
clone_size: -
cdr3_aa: CASSQGRVGYTF
cdr3_nt: TGCGCCAGCAGCCAGGGCAGGGTTGGCTACACCTTC

d_call: -
j_call: TRBJ1-1
v_call: TRBV3-1
clone_size: -
cdr3_aa: CASSPRRAAGETEAFF
cdr3_nt: TGTGCCAGCAGCCCAAGAAGAGCGGCGGGGGAAACTGAAGCTTTCTTT

d_call: -
j_call: TRBJ1-1
v_call: TRBV29-1
clone_size: -
cdr3_aa: CSVERQLMNTEAFF
cdr3_nt: TGCAGCGTTGAGCGACAGCTCATGAACACTGAAGCTTTCTTT

d_call: TRBD1
j_call: TRBJ1-5
v_call: TRBV7-2
clone_size: -
cdr3_aa: CASSEGTAGNQPQHF
cdr3_nt: TGTGCCAGCAGCGAAGGGACAGCAGGGAATCAGCCCCAGCATTTT

d_call: -
j_call: TRBJ1-1
v_call: TRBV28
clone_size: -
cdr3_aa: CASSSGGPLNAFF
cdr3_nt: TGTGCCAGCAGCTCGGGGGGACCACTGAACGCTTTCTTT

d_call: -
j_call: TRBJ2-2
v_call: TRBV11-3
clone_size: once
cdr3_aa: CASSFDGTGELFF
cdr3_nt: TGTGCCAGCAGCTTTGACGGGACCGGGGAGCTGTTTTTT

d_call: -
j_call: TRBJ1-1
v_call: TRBV3-1
clone_size: -
cdr3_aa: CASSRRGGGITEAFF
cdr3_nt: TGTGCCAGCAGCCGCCGAGGGGGAGGAATCACTGAAGCTTTCTTT

d_call: -
j_call: TRBJ1-4
v_call: TRBV7-8
clone_size: -
cdr3_aa: CASSPDNEKLFF
cdr3_nt: TGTGCCAGCAGCCCCGATAATGAAAAACTGTTTTTT

d_call: TRBD1
j_call: TRBJ1-1
v_call: TRBV3-1
clone_size: -
cdr3_aa: CASSQEGQMSTEAFF
cdr3_nt: TGTGCCAGCAGCCAAGAGGGACAGATGAGCACTGAAGCTTTCTTT

d_call: TRBD2
j_call: TRBJ2-6
v_call: TRBV20-1
clone_size: once
cdr3_aa: CSARGLAGFGANVLTF
cdr3_nt: TGCAGTGCTAGGGGACTAGCGGGGTTTGGGGCCAACGTCCTGACTTTC

d_call: TRBD2
j_call: TRBJ2-7
v_call: TRBV18
clone_size: -
cdr3_aa: CASSPPTLAGGPSSRDEQYF
cdr3_nt: TGTGCCAGCTCACCACCCACCCTAGCGGGAGGGCCCTCGTCGAGGGACGAGCAGTACTTC

d_call: TRBD2
j_call: TRBJ2-1
v_call: TRBV12-3/TRBV12-4
clone_size: -
cdr3_aa: CASSLPGLAGAFYNEQFF
cdr3_nt: TGTGCCAGCAGTTTGCCGGGACTAGCGGGAGCTTTCTACAATGAGCAGTTCTTC

d_call: -
j_call: TRBJ2-1
v_call: TRBV2
clone_size: -
cdr3_aa: CASSDYNEQFF
cdr3_nt: TGTGCCAGCAGTGACTACAATGAGCAGTTCTTC

d_call: -
j_call: TRBJ1-1
v_call: TRBV11-3
clone_size: -
cdr3_aa: CASSAQGMNTEAFF
cdr3_nt: TGTGCCAGCAGCGCTCAGGGGATGAACACTGAAGCTTTCTTT

d_call: TRBD1
j_call: TRBJ2-7
v_call: TRBV12-3/TRBV12-4
clone_size: -
cdr3_aa: CASSITGGGYYEQYF
cdr3_nt: TGTGCCAGCAGTATCACAGGGGGCGGGTACTACGAGCAGTACTTC

d_call: -
j_call: TRBJ1-5
v_call: TRBV6-5
clone_size: -
cdr3_aa: CASSYSTYNQPQHF
cdr3_nt: TGTGCCAGCAGTTACTCGACCTACAATCAGCCCCAGCATTTT

d_call: TRBD1
j_call: TRBJ1-1
v_call: TRBV29-1
clone_size: -
cdr3_aa: CSVVQGANTEAFF
cdr3_nt: TGCAGCGTTGTTCAGGGGGCGAACACTGAAGCTTTCTTT

d_call: TRBD1
j_call: TRBJ1-2
v_call: TRBV3-1
clone_size: -
cdr3_aa: CASSPWGQGNYGYTF
cdr3_nt: TGTGCCAGCAGCCCGTGGGGACAGGGGAACTATGGCTACACCTTC

d_call: -
j_call: TRBJ2-7
v_call: TRBV2
clone_size: -
cdr3_aa: CASSEGGTDALYEQYF
cdr3_nt: TGTGCCAGCAGTGAAGGTGGGACGGACGCGCTCTACGAGCAGTACTTC

d_call: TRBD1
j_call: TRBJ2-1
v_call: TRBV7-2
clone_size: -
cdr3_aa: CASSLAGAGGDYNEQFF
cdr3_nt: TGTGCCAGCAGCTTAGCGGGGGCAGGGGGCGACTACAATGAGCAGTTCTTC

d_call: TRBD1
j_call: TRBJ2-2
v_call: TRBV20-1
clone_size: -
cdr3_aa: CSATTGGTGELFF
cdr3_nt: TGCAGTGCTACGACAGGGGGAACCGGGGAGCTGTTTTTT

d_call: -
j_call: TRBJ2-1
v_call: TRBV2
clone_size: -
cdr3_aa: CASSQDDATRFF
cdr3_nt: TGTGCCAGCAGCCAGGACGATGCGACCCGGTTCTTC

d_call: TRBD2
j_call: TRBJ2-3
v_call: TRBV2
clone_size: -
cdr3_aa: CASSEAVLAGGDTQYF
cdr3_nt: TGTGCCAGCAGTGAAGCGGTGTTAGCGGGAGGGGATACGCAGTATTTT

d_call: -
j_call: TRBJ1-2
v_call: TRBV5-1
clone_size: -
cdr3_aa: CASSLEGVDGYTF
cdr3_nt: TGCGCCAGCAGCTTGGAGGGGGTCGATGGCTACACCTTC

d_call: -
j_call: TRBJ2-7
v_call: TRBV19
clone_size: -
cdr3_aa: CASSTGEGREQYF
cdr3_nt: TGTGCCAGTAGTACCGGGGAAGGGCGAGAGCAGTACTTC

d_call: -
j_call: TRBJ2-7
v_call: TRBV5-1
clone_size: -
cdr3_aa: CASSLEASGVSYEQYF
cdr3_nt: TGCGCCAGCAGCTTGGAGGCGTCGGGAGTCTCCTACGAGCAGTACTTC

d_call: -
j_call: TRBJ2-1
v_call: TRBV29-1
clone_size: -
cdr3_aa: CSVEMFTASTDEQFF
cdr3_nt: TGCAGCGTTGAAATGTTCACCGCTTCTACGGATGAGCAGTTCTTC

d_call: -
j_call: TRBJ2-7
v_call: TRBV7-2
clone_size: -
cdr3_aa: CASSLYARTYEQYF
cdr3_nt: TGTGCCAGCAGCTTATATGCGCGGACCTACGAGCAGTACTTC

d_call: TRBD1
j_call: TRBJ1-4
v_call: TRBV27
clone_size: once
cdr3_aa: CASSLFGQGDEKLFF
cdr3_nt: TGTGCCAGCAGTTTATTCGGGCAGGGGGATGAAAAACTGTTTTTT

d_call: TRBD2
j_call: TRBJ2-5
v_call: TRBV5-1
clone_size: -
cdr3_aa: CASRRSLADQETQYF
cdr3_nt: TGCGCCAGCAGGAGAAGTCTAGCGGACCAAGAGACCCAGTACTTC

d_call: TRBD2
j_call: TRBJ2-1
v_call: TRBV7-2
clone_size: -
cdr3_aa: CASSLGMLAGAPYNEQFF
cdr3_nt: TGTGCCAGCAGCCTAGGTATGCTAGCGGGCGCCCCCTACAATGAGCAGTTCTTC

d_call: -
j_call: TRBJ2-1
v_call: TRBV5-1
clone_size: -
cdr3_aa: CASSAGHSYNEQFF
cdr3_nt: TGCGCCAGCAGCGCGGGACACTCCTACAATGAGCAGTTCTTC

d_call: TRBD1
j_call: TRBJ1-1
v_call: TRBV6-1
clone_size: few
cdr3_aa: CASSADRDTEAFF
cdr3_nt: TGTGCCAGCAGTGCGGACAGGGACACTGAAGCTTTCTTT

d_call: -
j_call: TRBJ1-1
v_call: TRBV12-3/TRBV12-4
clone_size: -
cdr3_aa: CASSQATWGTEAFF
cdr3_nt: TGTGCCAGCAGCCAAGCAACATGGGGCACTGAAGCTTTCTTT

d_call: TRBD1
j_call: TRBJ1-5
v_call: TRBV7-6
clone_size: -
cdr3_aa: CVSSLGGGDQPQHF
cdr3_nt: TGTGTCAGCAGCTTAGGAGGGGGCGACCAGCCCCAGCATTTT

d_call: TRBD1
j_call: TRBJ1-2
v_call: TRBV2
clone_size: -
cdr3_aa: CASNGQGYGYTF
cdr3_nt: TGTGCCAGCAACGGACAGGGCTATGGCTACACCTTC

d_call: -
j_call: TRBJ2-3
v_call: TRBV30
clone_size: -
cdr3_aa: CAWSGGRDTQYF
cdr3_nt: TGTGCCTGGAGCGGGGGGCGGGATACGCAGTATTTT

d_call: -
j_call: TRBJ2-1
v_call: TRBV18
clone_size: -
cdr3_aa: CASSLAAYTYNEQFF
cdr3_nt: TGTGCCAGCTCGCTCGCAGCGTACACCTACAATGAGCAGTTCTTC

d_call: TRBD1
j_call: TRBJ1-2
v_call: TRBV19
clone_size: -
cdr3_aa: CASSIRGTGASYGYTF
cdr3_nt: TGTGCCAGTAGTATCCGGGGGACAGGGGCTTCGTATGGCTACACCTTC

d_call: TRBD1
j_call: TRBJ1-3
v_call: TRBV5-1
clone_size: -
cdr3_aa: CASSLRQGYGNTIYF
cdr3_nt: TGCGCCAGCAGCCTCAGACAGGGCTATGGAAACACCATATATTTT

d_call: -
j_call: TRBJ1-5
v_call: TRBV18
clone_size: -
cdr3_aa: CASSPGRIQPQHF
cdr3_nt: TGTGCCAGCTCACCTGGGCGAATCCAGCCCCAGCATTTT

d_call: -
j_call: TRBJ2-3
v_call: TRBV12-3/TRBV12-4
clone_size: -
cdr3_aa: CASSLREADTQYF
cdr3_nt: TGTGCCAGCAGTTTGAGGGAGGCAGATACGCAGTATTTT

d_call: -
j_call: TRBJ2-4
v_call: TRBV7-8
clone_size: -
cdr3_aa: CASSLNRENIQYF
cdr3_nt: TGTGCCAGCAGCTTAAATCGGGAAAACATTCAGTACTTC

d_call: -
j_call: TRBJ1-2
v_call: TRBV18
clone_size: -
cdr3_aa: CASSPPSGLGYTF
cdr3_nt: TGTGCCAGCTCACCACCTTCAGGCCTGGGCTACACCTTC

d_call: -
j_call: TRBJ1-1
v_call: TRBV5-6
clone_size: -
cdr3_aa: CASSAMNTEAFF
cdr3_nt: TGTGCCAGCAGCGCCATGAACACTGAAGCTTTCTTT

d_call: -
j_call: TRBJ2-7
v_call: TRBV18
clone_size: -
cdr3_aa: CASSTLPGRSSYEQYF
cdr3_nt: TGTGCCAGCTCAACCCTCCCGGGGAGGAGCTCCTACGAGCAGTACTTC

d_call: -
j_call: TRBJ2-7
v_call: TRBV13
clone_size: -
cdr3_aa: CASSLTGAEQYF
cdr3_nt: TGTGCCAGCAGCCTAACGGGAGCCGAGCAGTACTTC

d_call: -
j_call: TRBJ2-7
v_call: TRBV3-1
clone_size: -
cdr3_aa: CASSQGQDNSYEQYF
cdr3_nt: TGTGCCAGCAGCCAAGGACAGGATAACTCCTACGAGCAGTACTTC

d_call: TRBD2
j_call: TRBJ2-1
v_call: TRBV3-1
clone_size: -
cdr3_aa: CASSHQPTSGSYNEQFF
cdr3_nt: TGTGCCAGCAGCCATCAGCCGACTAGCGGGAGTTACAATGAGCAGTTCTTC

d_call: -
j_call: TRBJ1-3
v_call: TRBV6-5
clone_size: -
cdr3_aa: CAVSGQARNTIYF
cdr3_nt: TGTGCCGTCTCCGGGCAAGCGAGAAACACCATATATTTT

d_call: -
j_call: TRBJ2-7
v_call: TRBV21-1
clone_size: -
cdr3_aa: CASSQTPHAGTYEQYF
cdr3_nt: TGTGCCAGCAGCCAAACCCCCCATGCTGGGACCTACGAGCAGTACTTC

d_call: -
j_call: TRBJ2-3
v_call: TRBV29-1
clone_size: -
cdr3_aa: CSVVRGRADTQYF
cdr3_nt: TGCAGCGTTGTCCGGGGGCGCGCAGATACGCAGTATTTT

d_call: -
j_call: TRBJ1-2
v_call: TRBV7-9
clone_size: -
cdr3_aa: CASSPMRGSYGYTF
cdr3_nt: TGTGCCAGCAGCCCCATGCGGGGGTCCTATGGCTACACCTTC

d_call: TRBD1
j_call: TRBJ1-1
v_call: TRBV12-3/TRBV12-4
clone_size: -
cdr3_aa: CASSATGGFDTEAFF
cdr3_nt: TGTGCCAGCAGTGCTACAGGGGGCTTCGACACTGAAGCTTTCTTT